This TCR beta chain emerged from a study of T cell clonality in common variable immunodeficiency. Germline V lookup: CDR1 DFQATT, CDR2 SNEGSKA (reference sequence). The CDR3 covers 14 residues. The J segment lost 4 bases and the V segment lost 6 bases, leaving 6 bases of the junction unmatched. This clone came up many times. The read terminates 3 residues before the CDR3 end, so the remaining end is supplied by the germline J gene. Data came from immunoSEQ multiplex PCR; TCRdb stores just in-frame clones and leaves some out. Recorded here are tens of thousands of clones, with no singletons, and the ten leading clones hold approximately 6.2%.

This chain connects TRBV20-1 to TRBJ2-1; 10 bases are a match to TRBD2. The material sequenced was peripheral blood mononuclear cells. This TCR was sampled from a person between 18 and 70 years old in good health. CDR3 DNA, as far as it was read: TGCAGTGCCATAAGCGGGGGGGCTTACAATGAG. This translates into CSAISGGAYNE. The full-length CDR3 reads as CSAISGGAYNEQFF.